This T cell receptor beta chain was documented in a study of cytomegalovirus exposure and HLA in healthy donors. A multiplex PCR was run with 60 Vbeta primers and 13 Jbeta primers. TCRdb keeps only in-frame clones here, not all; method: immunoSEQ multiplex PCR. Of under 200,000 clones listed, 70% to 90% are singletons. CDR1 is MNHNY, CDR2 SVGAGI, per germline (reference sequence). Trimming took 8 bases from V and 2 from J; bases not matched to a gene: 9. The CDR3 spans 15 residues. The source material was PBMCs. The source is a young man in good health and CMV-seropositive. V usage is TRBV6-6 and J usage is TRBJ2-1; 7 nucleotides agree with TRBD2. The DNA of the CDR3 is TGTGCCAGCCGGCCCGCGGGGGTGGCCTACAATGAGCAGTTCTTC. It codes for CASRPAGVAYNEQFF.